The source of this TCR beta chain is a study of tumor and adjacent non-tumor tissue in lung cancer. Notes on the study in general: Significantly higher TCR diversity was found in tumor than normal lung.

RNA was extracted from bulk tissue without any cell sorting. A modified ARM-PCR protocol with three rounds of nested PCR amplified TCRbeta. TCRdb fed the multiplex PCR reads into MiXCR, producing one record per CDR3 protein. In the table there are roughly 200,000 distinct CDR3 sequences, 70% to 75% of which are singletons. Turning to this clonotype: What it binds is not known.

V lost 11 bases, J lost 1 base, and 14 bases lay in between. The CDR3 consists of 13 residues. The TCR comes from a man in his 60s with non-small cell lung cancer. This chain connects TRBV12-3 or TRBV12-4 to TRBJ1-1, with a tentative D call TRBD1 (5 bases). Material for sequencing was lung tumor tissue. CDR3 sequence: CACSKQENTEAFF. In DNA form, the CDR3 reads TGTGCCTGTAGTAAACAGGAGAACACTGAAGCTTTCTTT.